This T cell receptor (beta chain) was captured by sequencing in a study of blood T cell repertoires in COVID-19. Study overall: Samples of COVID-19 (acute and convalescent) were obtained from the United States, Italy and Spain.

Generated by immunoSEQ multiplex PCR, the TCRdb table keeps only in-frame clones and is missing some. The data contain approximately 140,000 clones, 81% of them seen just once; the ten biggest clones take up roughly 8.3%. V shed 4 bases and J 8 bases; nucleotides not matched to a gene: 12. In germline, CDR1 is KGHSH, CDR2 LQKENI. This CDR3 is 15 amino acids long. This clone was counted a single time. This sequence was found in a human donor with acute or convalescent COVID-19. The donor label of this sample is uncertain. The sequenced material came from peripheral blood. The chain has TRBV18 and TRBJ1-2; TRBD1 matches 8 bases. Here the CDR3 reads CASSQMTGVFGGYTF. The CDR3 region has the DNA TGTGCCAGCTCACAAATGACAGGGGTGTTCGGAGGCTACACCTTC.